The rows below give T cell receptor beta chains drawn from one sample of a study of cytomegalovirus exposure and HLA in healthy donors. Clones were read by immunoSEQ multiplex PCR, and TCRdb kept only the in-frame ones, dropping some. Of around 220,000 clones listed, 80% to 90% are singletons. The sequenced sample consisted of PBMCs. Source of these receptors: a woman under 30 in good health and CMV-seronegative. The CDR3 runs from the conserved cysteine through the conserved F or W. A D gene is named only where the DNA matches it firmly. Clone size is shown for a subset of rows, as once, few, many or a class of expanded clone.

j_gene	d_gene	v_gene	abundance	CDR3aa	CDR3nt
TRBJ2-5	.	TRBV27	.	CASSSPLQETQYF	TGTGCCAGCAGTTCCCCACTACAAGAGACCCAGTACTTC
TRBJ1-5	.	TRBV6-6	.	CASSYSWGGSNQPQHF	TGTGCCAGCAGTTACTCGTGGGGAGGGAGCAATCAGCCCCAGCATTTT
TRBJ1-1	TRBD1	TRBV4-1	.	CASSGHRQGAKSEAFF	TGCGCCAGCAGCGGACACCGACAGGGGGCGAAGTCTGAAGCTTTCTTT
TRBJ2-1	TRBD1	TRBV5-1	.	CASRQGYNEQFF	TGCGCCAGCCGACAGGGCTACAATGAGCAGTTCTTC
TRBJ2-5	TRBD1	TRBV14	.	CASSQRTGYQETQYF	TGTGCCAGCAGCCAGAGGACAGGGTACCAAGAGACCCAGTACTTC
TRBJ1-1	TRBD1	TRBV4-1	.	CASIGAPGGDRVNTEAFF	TGCGCCAGCATCGGGGCTCCGGGGGGGGACAGGGTGAACACTGAAGCTTTCTTT
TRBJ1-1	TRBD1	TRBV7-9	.	CASSWRTGGEAFF	TGTGCCAGCAGCTGGAGGACAGGGGGGGAAGCTTTCTTT
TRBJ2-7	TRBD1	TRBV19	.	CASSIRTGGGGYEQYF	TGTGCCAGTAGTATTAGGACAGGCGGAGGTGGCTACGAGCAGTACTTC
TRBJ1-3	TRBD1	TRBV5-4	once	CASSPGQGRGNTIYF	TGTGCCAGCAGCCCAGGACAGGGGAGAGGAAACACCATATATTTT
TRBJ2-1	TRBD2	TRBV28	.	CASRGFWTSGYNEQFF	TGTGCCAGCAGGGGATTCTGGACTAGCGGATACAATGAGCAGTTCTTC
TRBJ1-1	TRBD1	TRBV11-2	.	CASSLTGTGTEAFF	TGTGCCAGCAGTCTTACAGGGACAGGCACTGAAGCTTTCTTT
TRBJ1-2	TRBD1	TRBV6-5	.	CASSSMDRQGDYGYTF	TGTGCCAGCAGTTCAATGGACAGGCAGGGGGACTATGGCTACACCTTC
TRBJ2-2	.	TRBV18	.	CASSPLVLTGELFF	TGTGCCAGCTCACCTTTGGTCCTAACCGGGGAGCTGTTTTTT
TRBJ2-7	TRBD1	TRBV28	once	CASSFAGGSGQQYF	TGTGCCAGCAGTTTTGCAGGGGGCTCGGGGCAGCAGTACTTC
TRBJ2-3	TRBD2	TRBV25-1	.	CASSESRLARPDTQYF	TGTGCCAGCAGTGAATCTCGACTAGCCCGCCCAGATACGCAGTATTTT
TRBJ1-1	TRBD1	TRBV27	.	CASSSTGGNTEAFF	TGTGCCAGCAGTTCCACAGGGGGCAACACTGAAGCTTTCTTT
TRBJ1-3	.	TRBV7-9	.	CASSSSTSYSGNTIYF	TGTGCCAGCAGCTCCTCGACTAGTTACTCTGGAAACACCATATATTTT
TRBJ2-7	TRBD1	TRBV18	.	CASSPLRGQGYEQYF	TGTGCCAGCTCACCACTAAGGGGACAGGGCTACGAGCAGTACTTC
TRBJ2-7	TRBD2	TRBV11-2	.	CASSSSGFESYEQYF	TGTGCCAGCAGCTCTAGCGGTTTCGAATCATACGAGCAGTACTTC
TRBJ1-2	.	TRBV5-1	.	CASSLARGMDGYTF	TGCGCCAGCAGCTTGGCTCGAGGTATGGATGGCTACACCTTC
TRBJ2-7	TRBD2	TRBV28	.	CASSPGTIRYEQYF	TGTGCCAGCAGTCCCGGGACTATTCGGTACGAGCAGTACTTC
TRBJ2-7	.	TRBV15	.	CATSSYDRGNSYEQYF	TGTGCCACCAGCAGCTATGATAGGGGAAACTCCTACGAGCAGTACTTC
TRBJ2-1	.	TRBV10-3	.	CAITEGTSNEQFF	TGTGCCATCACTGAAGGGACTTCCAATGAGCAGTTCTTC
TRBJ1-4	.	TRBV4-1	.	CASSQGQAVNEKLFF	TGCGCCAGCAGCCAAGGTCAGGCAGTTAATGAAAAACTGTTTTTT
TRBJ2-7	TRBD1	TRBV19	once	CASSTAGQGYDEQYF	TGTGCCAGTAGTACGGCGGGACAGGGTTACGACGAGCAGTACTTC
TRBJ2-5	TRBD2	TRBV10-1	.	CASSVLAEPYQETQYF	TGCGCCAGCAGTGTGCTAGCGGAGCCTTACCAAGAGACCCAGTACTTC